The 17 T cell receptor beta chains listed next were all sequenced from one sample in a study of T-cell memory formation after mild COVID-19. A single record per CDR3 protein comes from TCRdb applying MiXCR to the 5' RACE reads. The table lists 400,000 to 550,000 distinct CDR3 sequences, roughly 25% of them singletons. Sequencing was done on a sample of PBMCs or a T cell subset sorted from them (not recorded which). The receptors were gathered from an adult woman who had mild COVID-19 (a few samples of this study predate the infection). Cell type and time point are not known.

The V and J genes are TRBV9 and TRBJ1-3; D unresolved. The CDR3 is 14 amino acids. V lost 3 bases to trimming and J lost 2 bases, with 9 bases between them. Germline values: CDR1 SGDLS, CDR2 YYNGEE. Written as DNA, the CDR3 is TGTGCCAGCAGCGCCGGAAGCGCTGGAAACACCATATATTTT. Translating gives CASSAGSAGNTIYF. The full variable domain, completed using reference TRBV9 and TRBJ1-3, is DSGVTQTPKHLITATGQRVTLRCSPRSGDLSVYWYQQSLDQGLQFLIQYYNGEERAKGNILERFSAQQFPDLHSELNLSSLELGDSALYFCASSAGSAGNTIYFGEGSWLTVV.

This clonotype showed up just a few times. This chain connects TRBV11-3 to TRBJ2-1; 9 bases match TRBD2. Germline lookup yields CDR1 SGHNT and CDR2 YENEEA. V shed 5 bases and J 5 bases; nucleotides not matched to a gene: 7. CDR3 length equals 15 residues. The CDR3 is CASSRRLAGHNEQFF. CDR3 DNA sequence: TGTGCCAGCAGCCGGCGGCTAGCGGGACACAATGAGCAGTTCTTC.

V usage is TRBV4-2 and J usage is TRBJ2-3; 11 nucleotides align to TRBD2. Germline loops: CDR1 LGHNA, CDR2 YNFKEQ. V was clipped by 1 base and J by 3 bases; unmatched bases: 12. This CDR3 region has 19 residues. CDR3 protein: CASSQGNLAGGLGTDTQYF. The DNA of the CDR3 is TGTGCCAGCAGCCAAGGAAATCTAGCGGGAGGACTGGGGACAGATACGCAGTATTTT.

This clonotype has more than one count but fewer than ten. The J gene is TRBJ2-3, the V gene TRBV24-1; D remains ambiguous. This CDR3 contains 12 residues. The V gene's germline CDR1 is KGHDR and CDR2 SFDVKD. V lost 5 bases to trimming and J lost 6 bases, with 8 bases between them. CDR3 nucleotides: TGTGCCACCAGTGCGAACTTGGATACGCAGTATTTT. Translated: CATSANLDTQYF.

This clonotype was picked up a small number of times. The chain joins TRBV12-3 or TRBV12-4 to TRBJ1-5; the D gene is possibly TRBD1 (6 bases). The length of the CDR3 is 14 residues. V lost 6 bases and J 5 bases, leaving 14 bases between the germline ends. The CDR3 reads CASSRGQYDQPQHF. Written as DNA, the CDR3 is TGTGCCAGCAGCCGCGGACAGTACGATCAGCCCCAGCATTTT.

This chain's CDR3 is CASSTFLDRAQRGNTIYF. CDR3 in DNA: TGTGCCAGTAGTACCTTCTTGGACAGGGCGCAGCGAGGAAACACCATATATTTT. V is TRBV19 and J is TRBJ1-3, with 8 bases that match TRBD1. The V and J ends lost 4 bases and 4 bases, in that order; junction bases with no gene match: 15. The length of the CDR3 is 18 residues. Germline loops: CDR1 LNHDA, CDR2 SQIVND (reference sequence).

V is TRBV5-1 and J is TRBJ1-2, with 10 bases identical to TRBD1. The V gene's germline CDR1 is SGHRS and CDR2 YFSETQ. This CDR3 is built from 17 residues. Germline trimming cut 0 bases from V and 5 bases from J; bases unmatched to any gene: 10. As DNA, the CDR3 is TGCGCCAGCAGCTTGGTCCCCTTGACAGGGGGCGGTTATGGCTACACCTTC. Its translation: CASSLVPLTGGGYGYTF.

This chain connects TRBV7-9 to TRBJ1-4; a possible D gene is TRBD1 (5 bases). The germline V gene encodes CDR1 SEHNR and CDR2 FQNEAQ (reference sequence). This CDR3 spans 13 amino acids. V lost 8 bases to trimming and J lost 0 bases, with 7 bases between them. CDR3 nucleotide sequence: TGTGCCAGCGGGGACGCAACTAATGAAAAACTGTTTTTT. Translation: CASGDATNEKLFF.

This clonotype was seen more than once but under ten times. The V gene is TRBV6-5, the J gene TRBJ1-1; D gene ambiguous. Trimming shortened V by 2 bases and J by 3 bases, and 7 bases separated the two germline ends. The CDR3 has 13 amino acids. The germline CDR1 and CDR2 sequences are MNHEY and SVGAGI. CDR3 bases: TGTGCCAGCAGTTACCTAGGGTACACTGAAGCTTTCTTT. It translates to CASSYLGYTEAFF.

This clonotype was found a few times. The chain couples TRBV29-1 to TRBJ2-1; 7 bases are a match to TRBD2. V shed 8 bases and J 8 bases; nucleotides not matched to a gene: 18. Germline CDR1 reads SQVTM; CDR2 reads ANQGSEA. The CDR3 has 15 amino acids. The CDR3 here is CSCSVVGGRGHEQFF. The CDR3 bases are TGCAGCTGTTCCGTTGTCGGCGGGAGAGGGCATGAGCAGTTCTTC.

A few counts support this clonotype. The chain combines TRBV7-9 with TRBJ2-5; TRBD2 might be the D (5 bases). The germline V gene has CDR1 SEHNR and CDR2 FQNEAQ (reference sequence). Trimming pared 2 bases from V and 5 bases from J, leaving 15 bases between. This CDR3 spans 15 amino acids. CDR3 nucleotides: TGTGCCAGCAGCTTAACGGGATCTAGTAGCGAGACCCAGTACTTC. Translation: CASSLTGSSSETQYF.

The chain recombines TRBV6-5 with TRBJ1-2; D call uncertain. Deletions cut 0 bases from V and 8 bases from J, with 13 bases between. Looked up from germline, CDR1 is MNHEY and CDR2 is SVGAGI. This CDR3 spans 14 amino acids. CDR3 protein: CASSYSATPWGYTF. The CDR3 DNA reads as TGTGCCAGCAGTTACTCCGCCACTCCGTGGGGCTACACCTTC.

This clonotype was observed a handful of times. The rearrangement joins TRBV7-9 to TRBJ2-1; tentatively, D is TRBD2 (6 bases). This CDR3 has 12 residues. Trimming removed 3 bases from V and 10 bases from J, with 10 bases in between. Germline assignment: CDR1 SEHNR and CDR2 FQNEAQ (reference sequence). CDR3 nucleotides: TGTGCCAGCAGCTTCCAGGCGGGGGAGCAGTTCTTC. Protein: CASSFQAGEQFF.

This clonotype was recorded many times. The chain is built from TRBV2 and TRBJ2-7, with D tentatively TRBD2 (5 bases). CDR1 is SNHLY, CDR2 FYNNEI, per germline. The CDR3 is made up of 14 amino acids. Trimming took off 7 bases at V and 2 bases at J, with 15 bases between the two ends. The CDR3 spells CASTPDSITYEQYF. CDR3 coding DNA: TGTGCCAGCACCCCGGACTCGATAACCTACGAGCAGTACTTC.

The V gene is TRBV24-1, the J gene TRBJ2-3, with TRBD2 matching over 7 bases. CDR1 KGHDR and CDR2 SFDVKD come from the germline V gene. Losses at the gene ends were 3 bases for V and 5 bases for J; bases not matched to a gene: 22. This CDR3 comprises 20 residues. The CDR3 is CATSDPYAWKGRALEDTQYF. The DNA for the CDR3 is TGTGCCACCAGTGATCCGTACGCTTGGAAGGGGAGGGCCCTGGAAGATACGCAGTATTTT.

There are a few counts of this clonotype. V and J are TRBV20-1 and TRBJ1-6; weak D call: TRBD1 (6 bases). Germline V CDR1 and CDR2: DFQATT, SNEGSKA (reference sequence). The ends were cut back, 6 bases at V and 9 bases at J, with 18 bases in the middle. The CDR3 totals 14 residues. The CDR3: CSAAQGGTSSPLHF. The CDR3 DNA follows: TGCAGTGCGGCCCAAGGGGGGACCTCTTCACCCCTCCACTTT.

The chain combines TRBV20-1 with TRBJ2-4; perhaps TRBD1 as D (5 bases). CDR3 size: 15 residues. The ends were cut back, 0 bases at V and 4 bases at J, with 13 bases in the middle. Germline values: CDR1 DFQATT, CDR2 SNEGSKA (reference sequence). CDR3 DNA sequence: TGCAGTGCTAGAGATCTGGAGACAGCTAAAAACATTCAGTACTTC. Translation: CSARDLETAKNIQYF.